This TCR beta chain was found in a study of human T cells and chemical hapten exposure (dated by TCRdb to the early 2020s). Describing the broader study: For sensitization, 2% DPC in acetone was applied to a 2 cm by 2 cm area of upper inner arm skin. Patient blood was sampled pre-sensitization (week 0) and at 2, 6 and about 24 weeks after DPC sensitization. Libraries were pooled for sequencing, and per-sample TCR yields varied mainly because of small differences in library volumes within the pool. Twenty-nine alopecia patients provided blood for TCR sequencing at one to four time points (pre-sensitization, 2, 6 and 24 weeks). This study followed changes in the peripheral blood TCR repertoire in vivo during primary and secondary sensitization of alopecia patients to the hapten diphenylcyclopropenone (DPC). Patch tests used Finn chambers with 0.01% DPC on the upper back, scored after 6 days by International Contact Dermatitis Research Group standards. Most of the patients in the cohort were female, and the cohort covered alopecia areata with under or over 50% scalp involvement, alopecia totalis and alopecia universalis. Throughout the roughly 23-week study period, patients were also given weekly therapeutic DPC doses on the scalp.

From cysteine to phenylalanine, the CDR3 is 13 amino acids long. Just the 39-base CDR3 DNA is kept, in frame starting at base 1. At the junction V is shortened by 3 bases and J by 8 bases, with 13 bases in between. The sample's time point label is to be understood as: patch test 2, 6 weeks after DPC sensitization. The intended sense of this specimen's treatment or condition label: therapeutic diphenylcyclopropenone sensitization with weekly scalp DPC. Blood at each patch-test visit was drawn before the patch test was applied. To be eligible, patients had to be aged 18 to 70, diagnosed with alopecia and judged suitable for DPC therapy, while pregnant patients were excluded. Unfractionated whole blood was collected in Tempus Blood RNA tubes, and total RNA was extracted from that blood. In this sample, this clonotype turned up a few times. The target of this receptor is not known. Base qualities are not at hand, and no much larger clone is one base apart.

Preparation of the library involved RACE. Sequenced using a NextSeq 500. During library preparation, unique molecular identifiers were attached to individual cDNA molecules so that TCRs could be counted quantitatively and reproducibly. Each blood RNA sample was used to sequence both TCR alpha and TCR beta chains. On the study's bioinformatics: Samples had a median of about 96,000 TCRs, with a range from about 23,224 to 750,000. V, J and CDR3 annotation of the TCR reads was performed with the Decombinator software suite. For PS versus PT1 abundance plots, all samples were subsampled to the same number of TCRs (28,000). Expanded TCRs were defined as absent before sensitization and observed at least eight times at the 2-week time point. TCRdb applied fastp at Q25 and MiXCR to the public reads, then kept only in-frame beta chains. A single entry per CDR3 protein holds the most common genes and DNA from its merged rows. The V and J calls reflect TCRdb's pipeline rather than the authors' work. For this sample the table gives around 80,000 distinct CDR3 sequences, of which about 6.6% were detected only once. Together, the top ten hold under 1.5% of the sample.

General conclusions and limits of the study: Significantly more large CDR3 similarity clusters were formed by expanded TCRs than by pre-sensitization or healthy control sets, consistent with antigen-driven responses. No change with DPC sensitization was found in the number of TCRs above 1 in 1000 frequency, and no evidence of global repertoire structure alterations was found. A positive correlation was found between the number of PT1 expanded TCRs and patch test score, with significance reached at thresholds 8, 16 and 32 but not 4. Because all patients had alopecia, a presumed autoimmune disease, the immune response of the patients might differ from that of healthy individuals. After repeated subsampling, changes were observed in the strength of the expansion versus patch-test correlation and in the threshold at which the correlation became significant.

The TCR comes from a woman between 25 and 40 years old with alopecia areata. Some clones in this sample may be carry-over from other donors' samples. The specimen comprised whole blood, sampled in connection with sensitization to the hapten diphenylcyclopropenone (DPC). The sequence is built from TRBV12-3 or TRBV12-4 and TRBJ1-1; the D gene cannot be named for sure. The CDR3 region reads CASSLSEGREAFF. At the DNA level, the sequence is TGTGCCAGCAGTTTGTCTGAGGGAAGGGAAGCTTTCTTT.